This entry describes one T cell receptor (beta chain). No treatment had been given to any patient before thyroid surgery. The length of the CDR3 is 14 residues. V shed 5 bases and J 4 bases; nucleotides not matched to a gene: 8. Germline CDR1 and CDR2: DFQATT and SNEGSKA (reference sequence). The data are from a study of metastatic and nonmetastatic thyroid tumors. From the PCR reads, TCRdb re-called clones with MiXCR. Of roughly 34,000 clones detected, 35% to 45% appear once; the ten largest clones hold about 23%. Sequences were obtained from tumor tissue. The chain combines TRBV20-1 with TRBJ2-7; 10 positions match TRBD1. This TCR came from a female donor with papillary thyroid cancer or a benign thyroid nodule (not recorded which). Some clones in this sample may be carry-over from other donors' samples. The CDR3 sequence: CSAPPRDRGYEQYF. The CDR3 DNA follows: TGCAGTGCTCCACCAAGGGACAGGGGTTACGAGCAGTACTTC.